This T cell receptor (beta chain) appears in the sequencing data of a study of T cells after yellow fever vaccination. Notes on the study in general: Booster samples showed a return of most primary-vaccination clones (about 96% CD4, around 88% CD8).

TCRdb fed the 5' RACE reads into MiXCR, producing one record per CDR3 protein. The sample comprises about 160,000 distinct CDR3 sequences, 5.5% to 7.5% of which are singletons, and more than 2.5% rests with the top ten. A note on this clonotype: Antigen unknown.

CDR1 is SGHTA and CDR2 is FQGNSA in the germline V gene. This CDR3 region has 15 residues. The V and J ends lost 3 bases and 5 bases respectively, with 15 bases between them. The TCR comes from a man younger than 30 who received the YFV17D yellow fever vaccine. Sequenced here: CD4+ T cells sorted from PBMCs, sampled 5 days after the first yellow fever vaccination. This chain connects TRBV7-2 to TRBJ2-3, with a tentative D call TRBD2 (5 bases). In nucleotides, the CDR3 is TGTGCCAGCAGCTTCAGCGGACCGCCTGGAGATACGCAGTATTTT. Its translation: CASSFSGPPGDTQYF.